The T cell receptor (beta chain) described here comes from a study of T cells in Graves' hyperthyroidism and ophthalmopathy. Study information: Blood was drawn when the patient was first diagnosed and still untreated.

Amplification of TCR beta CDR3 regions used RNA as the template. With the HTBI primer set, the TCR CDR3 went through a first round of RT-PCR. TCRdb itself ran the multiplex PCR reads through MiXCR, one entry per CDR3 protein. The table has approximately 490,000 distinct CDR3 sequences, less than 25% seen once; the top ten hold under 55%. This clonotype was detected a few times. As yet, its antigen is unknown. Patients showing uncontrolled infection, other autoimmune disease, pregnancy or lactation were ineligible. General observations from the study: A 13 V-J signature model discriminated ophthalmopathy versus stable hyperthyroidism.

V gave up 1 base and J gave up 1 base; unmatched junction bases: 2. CDR1 is DFQATT, CDR2 SNEGSKA, per germline (reference sequence). The CDR3 length is 14 residues. Sequenced: blood. The receptor was isolated from a woman in her 70s with Graves' ophthalmopathy. The chain joins TRBV20-1 to TRBJ2-7, with TRBD1 identical over 9 bases. The CDR3 protein is CSARVGQGSYEQYF. CDR3 coding DNA: TGCAGTGCTAGAGTTGGACAGGGGTCCTACGAGCAGTACTTC.